The 4 T cell receptor beta chains listed next were all sequenced from one sample in a study of cytomegalovirus exposure and HLA in healthy donors. PCR primers comprised 60 Vbeta and 13 Jbeta primers. Sequencing was performed with immunoSEQ multiplex PCR; in TCRdb, only in-frame clones are kept and a portion is missing. The sample holds approximately 120,000 clones, approximately 73% seen once. Sequenced: PBMCs. The receptors here all came from a man aged 35 to 55 in good health and CMV-seronegative.

The chain recombines TRBV18 with TRBJ2-1; TRBD1 agrees at 7 bases. The V segment lost 2 bases and the J segment 12 bases; nucleotides outside the gene matches: 10. CDR3 length: 14 residues. The V gene's germline CDR1 is KGHSH and CDR2 LQKENI. The CDR3 loop is CASSPGQEKVGQFF. In nucleotides, the CDR3 is TGTGCCAGCTCACCAGGACAGGAAAAGGTAGGGCAGTTCTTC.

The CDR3 DNA reads as TGTGCCAGTGAGACGGGGGGGCATAGAGATACGCAGTATTTT. Translated: CASETGGHRDTQYF. The V gene is TRBV13, the J gene TRBJ2-3; 8 bases line up with TRBD2. The CDR3 covers 14 residues. CDR1 and CDR2 from the germline V gene are PRHDT and FYEKMQ (reference sequence). Trimming cost V 9 bases and J 5 bases; bases outside gene matches: 10.

The chain employs TRBV19 and TRBJ1-1; maybe TRBD1 (6 bases). CDR1 LNHDA and CDR2 SQIVND come from the germline V gene (reference sequence). The V end was cut by 6 bases, the J end by 6 bases, with 14 bases between. The CDR3 sequence is 13 residues long. The CDR3 here is CASSPDSVAEAFF. The CDR3 DNA is TGTGCCAGTAGCCCGGACAGTGTAGCTGAAGCTTTCTTT.

The chain has TRBV4-1 and TRBJ1-1; TRBD1 matches at 8 bases. CDR3 length equals 16 residues. V dropped 0 bases and J dropped 6; count of bases not matched to a gene: 9. Germline assignment: CDR1 MGHRA and CDR2 YSYEKL. In DNA, the CDR3 is TGCGCCAGCAGCCAAGAAATGGCCCCCAGGGGGCCTGAAGCTTTCTTT. Translated, it gives CASSQEMAPRGPEAFF.